This entry describes one T cell receptor (beta chain). This sample is part of a study of fetal regulatory T cell absence and autoimmunity. The V and J ends lost 0 bases and 0 bases respectively, with 13 bases between them. Germline V CDR1 and CDR2: SGHRS, YFSETQ. The CDR3 runs 16 residues. Produced via immunoSEQ multiplex PCR; TCRdb's table is partial and in-frame only. This table has around 100,000 clones, roughly 78% appearing once. V is TRBV5-1 and J is TRBJ2-7; D is possibly TRBD1 (6 bases). The material sequenced was pancreas tissue. This sequence originates from a male donor with IPEX syndrome. CDR3 bases: TGCGCCAGCAGCTTGGCCCCGACAGGATACTCCTACGAGCAGTACTTC. It translates to CASSLAPTGYSYEQYF.